These 19 T cell receptor beta chains originate from one sample sequenced in a study of T cell changes during pregnancy in multiple sclerosis. The table came from immunoSEQ multiplex PCR; TCRdb's copy has only in-frame clones and leaves some out. The sample yields roughly 42,000 clones, 70% to 90% seen once. The sample in question was CD4+ T cells from peripheral blood mononuclear cells, obtained in the first trimester of pregnancy. The receptor source for this set is a female donor with multiple sclerosis, enrolled in a pregnancy study.

V and J are TRBV27 and TRBJ2-5; weak D call: TRBD2 (6 bases). In germline, CDR1 is MNHEY, CDR2 SMNVEV (reference sequence). The V and J ends lost 4 bases and 5 bases respectively, with 14 bases between them. The CDR3 spans 14 residues. CDR3: CASSSPAGGETQYF. The CDR3, as DNA: TGTGCCAGCAGTTCCCCCGCTGGGGGGGAGACCCAGTACTTC.

The J gene is TRBJ2-2, the V gene TRBV1; TRBD2, the table's D call, lacks a check against the DNA. TRBV1 constitutes a pseudogene. CDR3 length: 17 residues. Here the CDR3 DNA reads TGCACCAGCAGCCCGCTTGTGGGGACTAGCAACACCGGGGAGCTGTTTTTT. Translation: CTSSPLVGTSNTGELFF.

The chain joins TRBV6-6 to TRBJ2-1, with D maybe TRBD1 (5 bases). The CDR3 has 13 residues. Germline CDR1 is MNHNY and CDR2 is SVGAGI (reference sequence). V lost 5 bases, J lost 8 bases, and 13 bases lay in between. The CDR3 DNA reads TGTGCCAGCAGTCCCTCTTGGGGCGATGAGCAGTTCTTC. This codes for CASSPSWGDEQFF.

This clone turned up a few times. The chain has TRBV5-1 and TRBJ1-1; perhaps TRBD1 as D (6 bases). This CDR3 is built from 15 residues. Germline V gives CDR1 SGHRS, CDR2 YFSETQ. V was trimmed by 5 bases and J by 4 bases, leaving 18 bases between them. The chain's CDR3 is CASRGGTEVGTEAFF. In DNA form, the CDR3 reads TGCGCCAGCAGAGGGGGAACGGAAGTCGGCACTGAAGCTTTCTTT.

The genes are TRBV27 and TRBJ2-3; D may be TRBD2 (5 bases). In germline, CDR1 is MNHEY, CDR2 SMNVEV (reference sequence). The CDR3 is 13 amino acids. V was trimmed by 4 bases and J by 4 bases, leaving 9 bases between them. Here the CDR3 reads CASSSQRADTQYF. CDR3 nucleotide sequence: TGTGCCAGCAGTTCACAGAGGGCAGATACGCAGTATTTT.

This clone was observed a handful of times. The J gene is TRBJ1-1, the V gene TRBV19; no reliable D call. The germline CDR1 and CDR2 sequences are LNHDA and SQIVND (reference sequence). The CDR3 contains 11 residues. V lost 2 bases to trimming and J lost 6 bases, with 4 bases between them. The CDR3 DNA is TGTGCCAGTAGTATACAGTCTGAAGCTTTCTTT. It specifies CASSIQSEAFF.

J is TRBJ2-5 and V is TRBV2, with D unresolved. Trimming removed 1 base at V and 4 bases at J, with 10 bases between. There are 14 residues in the CDR3. CDR1 and CDR2 (germline): SNHLY, FYNNEI. CDR3 DNA sequence: TGTGCCAGCAGTGAAGGTCGTTCGGGAGAGACCCAGTACTTC. As protein: CASSEGRSGETQYF.

The chain is built from TRBV29-1 and TRBJ2-1; possibly TRBD2 for D (6 bases). Looked up from germline, CDR1 is SQVTM and CDR2 is ANQGSEA. The CDR3 extends over 12 amino acids. The V gene lost 7 bases and the J gene lost 8 bases, with 15 bases spanning the gap. The CDR3 DNA sequence: TGCAGCGCCGGGACTGAGACGTATGAGCAGTTCTTC. Protein sequence: CSAGTETYEQFF.

This clone is medium-sized in the sample. The chain joins TRBV10-2 to TRBJ1-1; possibly TRBD1 for D (6 bases). Trimming removed 4 bases from V and 6 bases from J, with 18 bases in between. The CDR3 is 15 residues long. Germline V gene sequence: CDR1 WSHSY, CDR2 SAAADI. The chain's CDR3 is CASSAFTGLGSEAFF. The CDR3 bases are TGCGCCAGCAGTGCATTTACAGGGTTAGGGTCTGAAGCTTTCTTT.

The chain combines TRBV7-8 with TRBJ2-1; 9 positions agree with TRBD1. Germline CDR1 reads SGHVS; CDR2 reads FQNEAQ. This CDR3 spans 15 amino acids. V was clipped by 4 bases and J by 8 bases; unmatched bases: 9. CDR3 in amino acids: CASSSRRQGVHEQFF. The CDR3, as DNA: TGTGCCAGCAGCTCCAGAAGACAGGGGGTCCATGAGCAGTTCTTC.

The chain recombines TRBV6-1 with TRBJ1-1, with D possibly matching TRBD1 (6 bases). V was shortened by 7 bases and J by 2 bases, with 11 bases between the two germline ends. Germline V gives CDR1 MNHNS, CDR2 SASEGT. This CDR3 region has 13 residues. The CDR3 DNA follows: TGTGCCAGCAAGGGGGGGTCCAACACTGAAGCTTTCTTT. Translating it yields CASKGGSNTEAFF.

The chain recombines TRBV27 with TRBJ1-1; D is unresolved. The V end was cut by 3 bases, the J end by 4 bases, with 12 bases between. Germline V gives CDR1 MNHEY, CDR2 SMNVEV (reference sequence). CDR3 length equals 14 residues. As DNA, the CDR3 is TGTGCCAGCAGTTTGCGGGGTGGATCCACTGAAGCTTTCTTT. Translated, it gives CASSLRGGSTEAFF.

V gene TRBV5-1 combines with J gene TRBJ1-4; D perhaps matches TRBD1 (6 bases). This CDR3 comprises 13 residues. V dropped 3 bases and J dropped 7 bases, with 10 bases sitting between them. Germline-derived CDR1 and CDR2 are SGHRS and YFSETQ. Here the CDR3 reads CASSYRVGEKLFF. Here the CDR3 DNA reads TGCGCCAGCAGCTACAGGGTCGGTGAAAAACTGTTTTTT.

This chain connects TRBV30 to TRBJ2-7, with D possibly matching TRBD1 (6 bases). The germline V gene encodes CDR1 GTSNPN and CDR2 SVGIG (reference sequence). V lost 7 bases to trimming and J lost 3 bases, with 16 bases between them. The CDR3 loop spans 13 amino acids. The CDR3 region is CASTGQLSYEQYF. DNA for the CDR3: TGTGCCTCGACAGGACAGTTAAGCTACGAGCAGTACTTC. The complete variable domain, with remaining parts taken from reference TRBV30 and TRBJ2-7, reads SQTIHQWPATLVQPVGSPLSLECTVEGTSNPNLYWYRQAAGRGLQLLFYSVGIGQISSEVPQNLSASRPQDRQFILSSKKLLLSDSGFYLCASTGQLSYEQYFGPGTRLTVT.

V and J are TRBV7-2 and TRBJ2-1, with D hard to call. In germline, CDR1 is SGHTA, CDR2 FQGNSA. The CDR3 length is 12 residues. V lost 5 bases and J lost 7, with 9 bases in between. In DNA, the CDR3 is TGTGCCAGCAGCCCCGCGAGAAATGAGCAGTTCTTC. It is translated as CASSPARNEQFF.

V gene TRBV12-5 combines with J gene TRBJ1-2, with D tentatively TRBD1 (5 bases). CDR1 is LGHNT and CDR2 is FRNRAP in the germline V gene. CDR3 size: 11 residues. V dropped 5 bases and J dropped 8 bases, with 9 bases sitting between them. The CDR3 DNA reads TGTGCTAGTGGTCCCGGGGGGGGCTACACCTTC. The encoded protein is CASGPGGGYTF.

This clone has a single count. The chain couples TRBV19 to TRBJ1-2, with D uncertain. This CDR3 comprises 15 residues. In germline, CDR1 is LNHDA, CDR2 SQIVND (reference sequence). The germline V and J ends were trimmed by 2 bases and 0 bases, with 10 bases remaining between them. The CDR3 bases are TGTGCCAGTAGTATATTGGGCAGATCTAACTATGGCTACACCTTC. Protein: CASSILGRSNYGYTF.

V usage is TRBV28 and J usage is TRBJ2-5; a weak D match, TRBD2 (6 bases). V was cut by 6 bases and J by 4 bases, with 15 bases left in between. Germline CDR1 reads MDHEN; CDR2 reads SYDVKM. The CDR3 has 14 amino acids. This chain's CDR3 is CASRTGGLGETQYF. The CDR3 region has the DNA TGTGCCAGCAGAACCGGAGGGCTGGGAGAGACCCAGTACTTC.

The genes are TRBV5-1 and TRBJ2-5; TRBD2 is a possible D gene (6 bases). Germline V lookup: CDR1 SGHRS, CDR2 YFSETQ. Trimming cost V 4 bases and J 6 bases, with 19 bases left between them. This CDR3 contains 15 residues. This CDR3 reads CASSRADPEGQTQYF. DNA for the CDR3: TGCGCCAGCAGCCGAGCGGACCCGGAGGGGCAGACCCAGTACTTC.